This TCR beta chain was sequenced for a study of blood T cell repertoires in COVID-19 (dated by TCRdb to the early 2020s). Regarding the study in general: Samples from collaborators originated in the United States, Italy and Spain and spanned both the acute and convalescent phases of COVID-19. HLA class I and class II types, where available, came from metadata supplied by the sample provider rather than from assay-based typing. The samples were drawn from the first 160 participants of the ongoing ImmuneRACE study and from 1,254 subjects provided by 6 global collaborators. The sample metadata nearly always contained a de-identified subject ID, COVID-19 status, age in years and sex. Subjects who had been exposed to COVID-19, were actively infected with it, or had recovered from it provided the deeply sampled blood TCRbeta repertoires that made up the dataset. The material from the prospective study consisted of cDNA or gDNA derived from T cells, B-cell-depleted T cells, or PBMCs. The repertoires were released in a freely available public database intended as a resource for research on the immune response to SARS-CoV-2.

Germline trimming amounts to 2 bases on V and 1 base on J, with 4 as the count of junction bases outside the gene matches. The germline V gene yields KGHDR for CDR1 and SFDVKD for CDR2. The CDR3 holds 16 amino acids from the cysteine to the phenylalanine. The DNA shown is the 48-base CDR3, in frame from base 1. One collaborating source in Seattle enrolled patients during active infection and followed them longitudinally through the course of disease. Collaborating institutions collected whole blood in K2EDTA tubes following their own protocols. For TCRbeta analysis, collaborators shipped samples as frozen whole blood, isolated PBMCs, or DNA extracted from either of those sample types. What the authors observed across the whole study: Clinical and demographic metadata were provided uncurated, with the amount varying by source and participant.

TCRbeta CDR3 regions were amplified from genomic DNA by means of the immunoSEQ Assay, a bias-controlled multiplex PCR. Per the authors' processing: Within the assay, amplification of reference gene primers was used to estimate how many nucleated cells each sample contained. To quantify the absolute abundance of each unique TCRbeta CDR3 rearrangement, sequence reads were collapsed and filtered. For each sample, productive Simpson clonality was calculated by taking the square root of Simpson's diversity index across productive rearrangements. TCRdb re-hosts the immuneACCESS table, in-frame sequences only. Its copies lack some clones; in the studies checked, an unresolved V gene accounts for under half of them, and the cause for the rest is not known. V, J and clone size are taken as reported in that table, and D and trimming were inferred from the DNA itself. The sample contains 300,000 to 400,000 clones, 80% to 90% of them found a single time. More than 5% of the sample comes from the top ten.

For this clone: Its antigen remains undetermined. One base away there is no much larger clone; base qualities are not given.

This receptor was identified in a woman between 50 and 59 years old with COVID-19, enrolled during active disease. The V gene is TRBV24-1 and the J gene is TRBJ2-3, and 8 junction bases match TRBD1. The material sequenced was peripheral blood. This receptor has the CDR3 CATSDSGGSRTDTQYF. The DNA is TGTGCCACCAGTGATTCAGGGGGCTCTCGCACAGATACGCAGTATTTT.